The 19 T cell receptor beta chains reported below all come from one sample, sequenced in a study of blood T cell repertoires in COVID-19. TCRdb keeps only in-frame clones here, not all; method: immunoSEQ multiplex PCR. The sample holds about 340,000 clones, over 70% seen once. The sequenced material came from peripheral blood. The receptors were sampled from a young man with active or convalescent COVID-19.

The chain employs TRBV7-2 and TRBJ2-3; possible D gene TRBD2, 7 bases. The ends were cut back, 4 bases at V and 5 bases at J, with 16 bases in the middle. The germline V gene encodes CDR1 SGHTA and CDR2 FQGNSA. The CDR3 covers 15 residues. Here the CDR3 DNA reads TGTGCCAGCAGCTCCTTGGGGGGGGGCTTAGATACGCAGTATTTT. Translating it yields CASSSLGGGLDTQYF.

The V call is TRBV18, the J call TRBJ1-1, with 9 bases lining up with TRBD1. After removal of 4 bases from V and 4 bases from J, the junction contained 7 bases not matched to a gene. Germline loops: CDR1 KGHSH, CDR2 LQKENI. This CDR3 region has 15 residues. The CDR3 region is CASSRTGEGATEAFF. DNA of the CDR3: TGTGCCAGCTCACGGACAGGGGAAGGCGCCACTGAAGCTTTCTTT. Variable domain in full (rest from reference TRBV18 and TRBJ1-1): NAGVMQNPRHLVRRRGQEARLRCSPMKGHSHVYWYRQLPEEGLKFMVYLQKENIIDESGMPKERFSAEFPKEGPSILRIQQVVRGDSAAYFCASSRTGEGATEAFFGQGTRLTVV.

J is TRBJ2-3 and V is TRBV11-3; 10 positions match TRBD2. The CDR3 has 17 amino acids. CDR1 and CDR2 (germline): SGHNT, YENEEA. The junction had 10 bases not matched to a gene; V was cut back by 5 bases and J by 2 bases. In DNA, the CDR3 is TGTGCCAGCAGCCCAACCCCGCTAGCGGGGGACACAGATACGCAGTATTTT. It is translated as CASSPTPLAGDTDTQYF.

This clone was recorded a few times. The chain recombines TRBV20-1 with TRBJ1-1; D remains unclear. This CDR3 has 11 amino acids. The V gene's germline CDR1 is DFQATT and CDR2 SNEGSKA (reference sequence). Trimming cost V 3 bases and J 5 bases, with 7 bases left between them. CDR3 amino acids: CSASEPTEAFF. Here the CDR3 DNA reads TGCAGTGCTAGCGAGCCGACTGAAGCTTTCTTT.

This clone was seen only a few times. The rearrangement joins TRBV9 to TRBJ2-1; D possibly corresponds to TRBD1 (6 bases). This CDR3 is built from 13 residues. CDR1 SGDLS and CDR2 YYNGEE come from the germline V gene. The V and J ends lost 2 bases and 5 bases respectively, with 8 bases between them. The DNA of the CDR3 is TGTGCCAGCAGCGTTAACAGGGACAATGAGCAGTTCTTC. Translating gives CASSVNRDNEQFF.

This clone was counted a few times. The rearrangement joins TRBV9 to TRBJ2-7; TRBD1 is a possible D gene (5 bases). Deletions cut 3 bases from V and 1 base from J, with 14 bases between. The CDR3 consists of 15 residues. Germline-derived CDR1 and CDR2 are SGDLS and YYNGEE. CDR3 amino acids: CASSAAQGFSYEQYF. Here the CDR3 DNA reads TGTGCCAGCAGCGCCGCCCAGGGCTTTTCCTACGAGCAGTACTTC.

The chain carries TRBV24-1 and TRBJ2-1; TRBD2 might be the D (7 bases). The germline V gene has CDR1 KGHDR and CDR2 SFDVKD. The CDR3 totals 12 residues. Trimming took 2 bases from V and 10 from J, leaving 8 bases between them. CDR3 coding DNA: TGTGCCACCAGTGATTCGGGGGGCGAGCAGTTCTTC. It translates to CATSDSGGEQFF.

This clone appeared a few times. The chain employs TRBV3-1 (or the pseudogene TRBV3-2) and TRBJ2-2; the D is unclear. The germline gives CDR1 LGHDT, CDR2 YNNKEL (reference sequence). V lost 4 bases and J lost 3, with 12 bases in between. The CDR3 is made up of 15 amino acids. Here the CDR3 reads CASSPHHPDTGELFF. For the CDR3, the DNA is TGTGCCAGCAGCCCCCACCACCCGGACACCGGGGAGCTGTTTTTT.

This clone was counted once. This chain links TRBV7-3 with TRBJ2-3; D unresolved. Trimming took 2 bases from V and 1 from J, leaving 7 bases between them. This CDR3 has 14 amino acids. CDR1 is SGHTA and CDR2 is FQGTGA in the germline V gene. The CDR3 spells CASSLGPGTDTQYF. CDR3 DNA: TGTGCCAGCAGCTTAGGTCCGGGCACAGATACGCAGTATTTT.

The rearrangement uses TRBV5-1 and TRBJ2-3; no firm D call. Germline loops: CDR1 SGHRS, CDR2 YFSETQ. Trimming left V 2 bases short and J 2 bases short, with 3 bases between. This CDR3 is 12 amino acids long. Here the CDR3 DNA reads TGCGCCAGCAGCTTCTCCACAGATACGCAGTATTTT. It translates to CASSFSTDTQYF.

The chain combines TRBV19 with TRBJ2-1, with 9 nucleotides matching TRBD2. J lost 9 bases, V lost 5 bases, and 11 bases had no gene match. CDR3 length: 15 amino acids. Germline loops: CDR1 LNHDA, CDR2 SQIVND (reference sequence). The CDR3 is CASSGVAGVSGEQFF. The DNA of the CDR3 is TGTGCCAGTAGTGGGGTAGCGGGAGTGTCCGGTGAGCAGTTCTTC.

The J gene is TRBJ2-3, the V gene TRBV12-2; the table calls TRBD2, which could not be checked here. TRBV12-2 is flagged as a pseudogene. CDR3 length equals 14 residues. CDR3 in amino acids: CASRSRDSTDTQYF. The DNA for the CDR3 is TGTGCAAGTCGCTCCCGGGACTCCACAGATACGCAGTATTTT.

The CDR3 nucleotides read TGTGCCAGCAGTGAATATGAACAGGGGGATGGGGGTGGCTACACCTTC. Translated: CASSEYEQGDGGGYTF. V and J are TRBV25-1 and TRBJ1-2, with 8 bases fitting TRBD1. The CDR3 is made up of 16 amino acids. V lost 0 bases and J lost 7; bases outside the gene matches: 10. CDR1 is MGHDK, CDR2 SYGVNS, per germline.

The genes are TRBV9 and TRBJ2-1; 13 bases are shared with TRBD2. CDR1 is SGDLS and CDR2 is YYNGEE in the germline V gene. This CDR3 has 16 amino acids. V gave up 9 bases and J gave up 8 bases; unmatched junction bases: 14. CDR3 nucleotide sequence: TGTGCCACAGGTCCTTCCGGGACTAGCGGGATCGATGAGCAGTTCTTC. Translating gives CATGPSGTSGIDEQFF. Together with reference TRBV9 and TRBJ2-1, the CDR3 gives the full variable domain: DSGVTQTPKHLITATGQRVTLRCSPRSGDLSVYWYQQSLDQGLQFLIQYYNGEERAKGNILERFSAQQFPDLHSELNLSSLELGDSALYFCATGPSGTSGIDEQFFGPGTRLTVL.

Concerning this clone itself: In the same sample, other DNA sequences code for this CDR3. The chain's CDR3 is CASSVDSNYGYTF. The CDR3 DNA is TGTGCCAGCAGCGTAGACAGTAACTATGGCTACACCTTC. The chain recombines TRBV9 with TRBJ1-2; D is unresolved. V was pared by 0 bases and J by 1 base, with 4 bases between. Germline V gene sequence: CDR1 SGDLS, CDR2 YYNGEE. The CDR3 loop spans 13 amino acids.

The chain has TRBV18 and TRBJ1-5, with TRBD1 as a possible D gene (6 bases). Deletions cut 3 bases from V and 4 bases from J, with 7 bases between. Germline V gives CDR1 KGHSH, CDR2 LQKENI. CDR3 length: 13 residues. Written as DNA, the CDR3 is TGTGCCAGCTCACCCCAGGGGAATCAGCCCCAGCATTTT. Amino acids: CASSPQGNQPQHF.

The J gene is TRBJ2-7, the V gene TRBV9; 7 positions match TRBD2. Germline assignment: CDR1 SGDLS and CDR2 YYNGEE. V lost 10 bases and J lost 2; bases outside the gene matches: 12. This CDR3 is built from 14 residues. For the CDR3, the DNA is TGTGCCCGGCTACTTACTAGCGAGACCTACGAGCAGTACTTC. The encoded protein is CARLLTSETYEQYF. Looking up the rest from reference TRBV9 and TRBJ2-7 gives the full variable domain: DSGVTQTPKHLITATGQRVTLRCSPRSGDLSVYWYQQSLDQGLQFLIQYYNGEERAKGNILERFSAQQFPDLHSELNLSSLELGDSALYFCARLLTSETYEQYFGPGTRLTVT.

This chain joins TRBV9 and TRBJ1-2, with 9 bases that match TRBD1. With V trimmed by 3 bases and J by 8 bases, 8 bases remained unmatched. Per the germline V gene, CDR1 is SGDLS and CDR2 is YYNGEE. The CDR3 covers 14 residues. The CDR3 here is CASSAGQGKSGYTF. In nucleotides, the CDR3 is TGTGCCAGCAGCGCCGGACAGGGGAAATCAGGCTACACCTTC. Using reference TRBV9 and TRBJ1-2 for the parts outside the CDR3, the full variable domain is DSGVTQTPKHLITATGQRVTLRCSPRSGDLSVYWYQQSLDQGLQFLIQYYNGEERAKGNILERFSAQQFPDLHSELNLSSLELGDSALYFCASSAGQGKSGYTFGSGTRLTVV.

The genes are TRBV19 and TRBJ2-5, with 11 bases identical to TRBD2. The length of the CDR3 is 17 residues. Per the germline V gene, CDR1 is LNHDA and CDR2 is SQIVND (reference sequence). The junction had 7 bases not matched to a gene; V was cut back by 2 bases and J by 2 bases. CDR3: CASSISGTSGTQETQYF. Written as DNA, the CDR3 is TGTGCCAGTAGTATATCTGGGACTAGCGGTACGCAAGAGACCCAGTACTTC.